This section outlines one T cell receptor (beta chain) sequence together with its context. These data come from a study of OX40 agonist ivuxolimab in advanced cancers. Here immunoSEQ multiplex PCR was the method, and the copy in TCRdb shows in-frame clones only, minus some. The repertoire holds about 80,000 clones, more than 75% seen once, with over 0.2% in the top ten. This TCR came from an adult with an advanced solid tumor such as melanoma, head and neck, liver or kidney cancer. The sample consisted of CD4+ or CD8+ T cells sorted from blood, taken in a trial of the OX40 agonist ivuxolimab.

The CDR3 nucleotides are TGTGCCAGCAGTTCATATGGCAGGGGCGACGAAAAACTGTTTTTT. It encodes CASSSYGRGDEKLFF. The chain recombines TRBV27 with TRBJ1-4; weak D call: TRBD1 (6 bases). Germline lookup yields CDR1 MNHEY and CDR2 SMNVEV (reference sequence). The ends were cut back, 4 bases at V and 8 bases at J, with 17 bases in the middle. The CDR3 contains 15 residues.